One T cell receptor beta chain is described in this entry. These data belong to a study of blood T cell repertoires in COVID-19. Study overall: COVID-19 samples from acute and convalescent phases originated in the United States, Italy and Spain. Sample material is recorded as cDNA or gDNA derived from T cells, B-cell-depleted T cells, or PBMCs.

Per the original data handling: Estimation of nucleated cell counts relied on the amplification of reference gene primers. Some clones are missing from TCRdb's copy, which holds only in-frame ones; the method was immunoSEQ multiplex PCR. V, J and clone size were drawn from that table, and D and trimming were deduced from the DNA. The table records roughly 62,000 clones, 78% of them present only once. The germline gives CDR1 MDHEN, CDR2 SYDVKM. The CDR3 runs 14 residues. V was shortened by 3 bases and J by 2 bases, with 10 bases between the two germline ends. This chain uses TRBV28 with TRBJ2-5; D possibly corresponds to TRBD2 (6 bases). Material for sequencing was peripheral blood. The sequence was obtained from a human donor in a cohort sampled during active COVID-19. The CDR3 is CASSFPSVQETQYF. DNA for the CDR3: TGTGCCAGCAGTTTTCCTAGCGTACAAGAGACCCAGTACTTC.